The rows below give T cell receptor beta chains drawn from one sample of a study of graft-versus-host responses after intestinal transplantation. The repertoire was sequenced with immunoSEQ multiplex PCR; TCRdb's copy has only in-frame clones and lacks some. The sample shows tens of thousands of clones, approximately 90% of them seen only once. Their target antigens are unknown. Source: unstimulated CD4+ T cells sorted from spleen or lymph node cells, taken before transplant. Source of these receptors: a human donor who was the organ donor for an intestinal transplant. The CDR3 runs from the conserved cysteine through the conserved F or W. A D gene is named only where the DNA matches it firmly. Size tells how often a clone was seen (once, few, many) or the class of an expanded clone, and some rows leave it out.

cdr3_nt	cdr3_aa	j_call	v_call	d_call	clone_size
TGTGCCTGGAGGGTGGGGAGGAGCTACACCTTC	CAWRVGRSYTF	TRBJ1-2	TRBV30	-	-
TGTGCCAGCAGCAGTCTAGCGGGGGGGCCCTACAATGAGCAGTTCTTC	CASSSLAGGPYNEQFF	TRBJ2-1	TRBV11-3	TRBD2	once
TGTGCCAGCAGCTTAGCCGGGACAGGGGTTGAAAAACTGTTTTTT	CASSLAGTGVEKLFF	TRBJ1-4	TRBV7-9	TRBD1	-
TGTGCCAGTGGGGGGGCCTTCTCCTACAATGAGCAGTTCTTC	CASGGAFSYNEQFF	TRBJ2-1	TRBV19	-	-
TGTGCCAGCAGTTTATCCCTCCGAGACAGGGGATCGGACACTGAAGCTTTCTTT	CASSLSLRDRGSDTEAFF	TRBJ1-1	TRBV27	TRBD1	-
TGTGCCAGCAGCGGGGACAGGTCGACCAATCAGCCCCAGCATTTT	CASSGDRSTNQPQHF	TRBJ1-5	TRBV6-5	TRBD1	-
TGTGCCAGCTCACAGGGAGGGGTAGGAGGCTACACCTTC	CASSQGGVGGYTF	TRBJ1-2	TRBV14	-	-
TGTGCCAGCTCCCCCCTAGGGGTGGGTGGCTACACCTTC	CASSPLGVGGYTF	TRBJ1-2	TRBV11-3	-	-
TGTGCCAGCAGTGAAGGTGAGGTGGGGTACTTC	CASSEGEVGYF	TRBJ2-7	TRBV2	-	-
TGTGCCAGCAGCTTATTGCCAGGGTACTTTTCTGGGGCCAACGTCCTGACTTTC	CASSLLPGYFSGANVLTF	TRBJ2-6	TRBV11-2	-	-
TGTGCCAGCAGCGTAGTTGCAGGGAACTATGGCTACACCTTC	CASSVVAGNYGYTF	TRBJ1-2	TRBV9	-	-
TGCGCCAGCAGCCGTCAGGGGAAAAATCAGCCCCAGCATTTT	CASSRQGKNQPQHF	TRBJ1-5	TRBV4-1	-	once
TGTGCCAGCAGCTTGGGGGGGGGCACAGATACGCAGTATTTT	CASSLGGGTDTQYF	TRBJ2-3	TRBV5-4	-	-
TGTGCCAGCAAGTCTAGGCTTAGCTCCTACGAGCAGTACTTC	CASKSRLSSYEQYF	TRBJ2-7	TRBV28	-	-
TGTGCCAGCAGCCAGGCCGGGACAGGGGGCCGGAACACCATATATTTT	CASSQAGTGGRNTIYF	TRBJ1-3	TRBV4-2	TRBD1	-